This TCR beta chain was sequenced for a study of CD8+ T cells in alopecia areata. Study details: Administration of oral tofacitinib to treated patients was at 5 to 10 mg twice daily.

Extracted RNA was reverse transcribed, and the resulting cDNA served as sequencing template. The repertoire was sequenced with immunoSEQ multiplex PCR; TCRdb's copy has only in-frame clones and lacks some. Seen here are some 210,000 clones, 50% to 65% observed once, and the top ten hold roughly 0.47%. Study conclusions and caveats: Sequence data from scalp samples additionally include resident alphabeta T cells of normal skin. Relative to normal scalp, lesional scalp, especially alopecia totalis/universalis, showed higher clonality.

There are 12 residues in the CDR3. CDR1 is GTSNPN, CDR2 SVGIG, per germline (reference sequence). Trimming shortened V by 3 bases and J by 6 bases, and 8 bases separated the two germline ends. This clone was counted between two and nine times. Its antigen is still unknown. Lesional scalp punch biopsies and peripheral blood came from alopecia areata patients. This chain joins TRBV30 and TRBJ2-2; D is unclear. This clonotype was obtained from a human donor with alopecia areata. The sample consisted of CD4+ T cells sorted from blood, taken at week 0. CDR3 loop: CAWSRRAGELFF. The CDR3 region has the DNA TGTGCCTGGAGCAGAAGGGCCGGGGAGCTGTTTTTT.